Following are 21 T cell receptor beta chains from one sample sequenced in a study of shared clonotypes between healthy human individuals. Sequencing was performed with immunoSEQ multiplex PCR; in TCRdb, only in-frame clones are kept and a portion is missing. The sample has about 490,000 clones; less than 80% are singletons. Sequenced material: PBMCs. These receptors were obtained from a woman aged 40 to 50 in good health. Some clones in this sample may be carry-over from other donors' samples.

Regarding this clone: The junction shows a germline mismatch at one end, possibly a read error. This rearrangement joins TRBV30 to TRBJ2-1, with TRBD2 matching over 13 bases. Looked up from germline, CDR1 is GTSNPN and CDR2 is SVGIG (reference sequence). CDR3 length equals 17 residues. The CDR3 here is CAWSGGLAGNSYNEQLF. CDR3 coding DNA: TGTGCCTGGAGTGGGGGACTAGCGGGAAACTCCTACAATGAGCAGCTCTTC.

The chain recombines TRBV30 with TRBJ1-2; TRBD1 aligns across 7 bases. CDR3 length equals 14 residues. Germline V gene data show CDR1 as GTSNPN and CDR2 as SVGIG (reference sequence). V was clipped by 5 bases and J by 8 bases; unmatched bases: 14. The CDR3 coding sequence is TGTGCCTGGGCGCTGGGGACAGTTCCTCGGGGCTACACCTTC. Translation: CAWALGTVPRGYTF.

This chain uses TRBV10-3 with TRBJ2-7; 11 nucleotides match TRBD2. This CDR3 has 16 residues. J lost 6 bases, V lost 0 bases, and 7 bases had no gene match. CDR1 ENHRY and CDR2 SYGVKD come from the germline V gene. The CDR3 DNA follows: TGTGCCATCAGTGAGTCGGAACTAGCGGGAGAGACCGAGCAGTACTTC. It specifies CAISESELAGETEQYF.

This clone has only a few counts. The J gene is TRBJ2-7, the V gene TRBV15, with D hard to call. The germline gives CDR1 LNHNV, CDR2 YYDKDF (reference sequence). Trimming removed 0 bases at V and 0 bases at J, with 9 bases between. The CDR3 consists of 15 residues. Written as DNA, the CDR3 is TGTGCCACCAGCAGAGAGGGTGGGATCTCCTACGAGCAGTACTTC. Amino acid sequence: CATSREGGISYEQYF. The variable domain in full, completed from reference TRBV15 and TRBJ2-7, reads DAMVIQNPRYQVTQFGKPVTLSCSQTLNHNVMYWYQQKSSQAPKLLFHYYDKDFNNEADTPDNFQSRRPNTSFCFLDIRSPGLGDTAMYLCATSREGGISYEQYFGPGTRLTVT.

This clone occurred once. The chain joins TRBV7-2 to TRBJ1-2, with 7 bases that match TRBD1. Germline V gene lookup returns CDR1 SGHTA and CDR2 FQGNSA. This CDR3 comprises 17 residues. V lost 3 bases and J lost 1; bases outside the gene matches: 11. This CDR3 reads CASSLPDRAPNNYGYTF. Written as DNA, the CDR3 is TGTGCCAGCAGCTTGCCCGACAGGGCCCCGAATAACTATGGCTACACCTTC. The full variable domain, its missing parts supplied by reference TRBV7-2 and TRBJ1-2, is GAGVSQSPSNKVTEKGKDVELRCDPISGHTALYWYRQSLGQGLEFLIYFQGNSAPDKSGLPSDRFSAERTGGSVSTLTIQRTQQEDSAVYLCASSLPDRAPNNYGYTFGSGTRLTVV.

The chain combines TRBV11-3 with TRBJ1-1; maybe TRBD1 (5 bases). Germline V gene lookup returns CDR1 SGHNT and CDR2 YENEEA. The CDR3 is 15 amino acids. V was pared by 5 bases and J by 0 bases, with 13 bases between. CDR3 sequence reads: CASSATGTVNTEAFF. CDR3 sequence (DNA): TGTGCCAGCAGCGCCACCGGGACTGTGAACACTGAAGCTTTCTTT.

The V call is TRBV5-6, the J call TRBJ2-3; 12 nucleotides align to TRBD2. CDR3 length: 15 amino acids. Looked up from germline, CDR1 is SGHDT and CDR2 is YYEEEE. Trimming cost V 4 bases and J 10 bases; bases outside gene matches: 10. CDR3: CASSTPLAGGASQYF. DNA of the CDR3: TGTGCCAGCAGCACTCCCCTAGCGGGAGGGGCATCGCAGTATTTT.

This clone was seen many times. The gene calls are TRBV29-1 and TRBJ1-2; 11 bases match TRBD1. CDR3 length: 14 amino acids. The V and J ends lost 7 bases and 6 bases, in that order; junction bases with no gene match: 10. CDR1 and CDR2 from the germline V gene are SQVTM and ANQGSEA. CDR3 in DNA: TGCAGCGCCATGGGGGGACAGGGGGTTAATGGCTACACCTTC. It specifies CSAMGGQGVNGYTF.

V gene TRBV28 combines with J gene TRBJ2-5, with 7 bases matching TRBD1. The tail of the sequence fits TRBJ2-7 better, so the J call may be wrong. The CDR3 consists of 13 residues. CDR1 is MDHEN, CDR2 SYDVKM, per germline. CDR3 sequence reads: CASSGGQFYEQYF. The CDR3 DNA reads TGTGCCAGCAGTGGGGGACAGTTCTACGAGCAGTACTTC.

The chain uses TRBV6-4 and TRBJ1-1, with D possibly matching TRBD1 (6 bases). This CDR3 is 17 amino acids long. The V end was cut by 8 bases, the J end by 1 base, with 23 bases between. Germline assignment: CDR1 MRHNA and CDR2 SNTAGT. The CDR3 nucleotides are TGTGCCAGCCCCTTCCCCAGATGGACAGACTCGAACACTGAAGCTTTCTTT. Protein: CASPFPRWTDSNTEAFF.

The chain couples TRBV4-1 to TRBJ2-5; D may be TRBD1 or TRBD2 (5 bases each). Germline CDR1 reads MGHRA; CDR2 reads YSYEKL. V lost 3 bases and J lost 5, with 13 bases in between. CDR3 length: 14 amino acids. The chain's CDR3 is CASSQDWGRETQYF. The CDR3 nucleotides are TGCGCCAGCAGCCAGGATTGGGGACGGGAGACCCAGTACTTC.

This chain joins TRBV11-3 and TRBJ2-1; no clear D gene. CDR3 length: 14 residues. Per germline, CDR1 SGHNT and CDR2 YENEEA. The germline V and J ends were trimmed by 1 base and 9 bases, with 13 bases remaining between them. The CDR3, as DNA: TGTGCCAGCAGCTTAGGGGTACGTAACAGTGAGCAGTTCTTC. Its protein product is CASSLGVRNSEQFF.

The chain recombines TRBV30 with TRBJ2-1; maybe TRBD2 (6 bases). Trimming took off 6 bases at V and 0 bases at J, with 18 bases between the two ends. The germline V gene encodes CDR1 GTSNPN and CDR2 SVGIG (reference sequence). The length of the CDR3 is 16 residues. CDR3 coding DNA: TGTGCCTGCCGGCAACTAGCCGCGAGCTCCTACAATGAGCAGTTCTTC. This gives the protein CACRQLAASSYNEQFF.

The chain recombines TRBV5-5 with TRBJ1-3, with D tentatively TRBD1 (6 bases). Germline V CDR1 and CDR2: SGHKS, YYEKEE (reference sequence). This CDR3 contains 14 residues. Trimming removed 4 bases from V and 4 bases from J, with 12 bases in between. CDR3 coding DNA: TGTGCCAGCAGCGACCCAGGGGCCGGAAACACCATATATTTT. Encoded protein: CASSDPGAGNTIYF.

CDR3 sequence: CASRPWGEGPTDTQYF. The DNA of the CDR3 is TGTGCCAGCCGCCCGTGGGGCGAGGGGCCCACAGATACGCAGTATTTT. The V gene is TRBV27, the J gene TRBJ2-3; D may match TRBD1 or TRBD2 (5 bases each). V was trimmed by 8 bases and J by 2 bases, leaving 20 bases between them. This CDR3 spans 16 amino acids. Per the germline V gene, CDR1 is MNHEY and CDR2 is SMNVEV (reference sequence).

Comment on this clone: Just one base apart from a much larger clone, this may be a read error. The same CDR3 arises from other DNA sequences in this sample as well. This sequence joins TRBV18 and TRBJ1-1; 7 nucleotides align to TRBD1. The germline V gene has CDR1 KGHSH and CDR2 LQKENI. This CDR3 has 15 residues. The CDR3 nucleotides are TGTGCCAGCTCACCCGGGACAGAACTCAACACCGAAGCTTTCTTT. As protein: CASSPGTELNTEAFF.

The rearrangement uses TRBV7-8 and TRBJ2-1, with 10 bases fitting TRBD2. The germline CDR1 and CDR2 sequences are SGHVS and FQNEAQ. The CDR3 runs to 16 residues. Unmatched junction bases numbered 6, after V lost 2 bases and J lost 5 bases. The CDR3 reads CASSLRSGRGDNEQFF. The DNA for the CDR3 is TGTGCCAGCAGCTTAAGAAGCGGGAGGGGGGACAATGAGCAGTTCTTC.

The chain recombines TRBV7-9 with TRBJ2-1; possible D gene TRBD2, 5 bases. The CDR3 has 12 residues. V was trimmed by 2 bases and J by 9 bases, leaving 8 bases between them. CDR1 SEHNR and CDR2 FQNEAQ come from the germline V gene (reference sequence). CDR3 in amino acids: CASSLHEGEQFF. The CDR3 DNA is TGTGCCAGCAGCTTACACGAGGGTGAGCAGTTCTTC.

The CDR3 is CASSQGTSGGYEQYF. CDR3 nucleotides: TGTGCCAGCAGCCAAGGGACTAGCGGGGGATACGAGCAGTACTTC. The J gene is TRBJ2-7, the V gene TRBV14; TRBD2 aligns across 13 bases. The length of the CDR3 is 15 residues. Trimming cost V 1 base and J 4 bases; bases outside gene matches: 1. Germline-derived CDR1 and CDR2 are SGHDN and FVKESK.

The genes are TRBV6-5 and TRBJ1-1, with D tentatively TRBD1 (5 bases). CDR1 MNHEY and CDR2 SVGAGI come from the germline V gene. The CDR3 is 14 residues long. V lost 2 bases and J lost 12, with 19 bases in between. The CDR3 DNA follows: TGTGCCAGCAGTTACGGGGGGGAGACCGCTGAGACTTTCTTT. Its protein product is CASSYGGETAETFF.

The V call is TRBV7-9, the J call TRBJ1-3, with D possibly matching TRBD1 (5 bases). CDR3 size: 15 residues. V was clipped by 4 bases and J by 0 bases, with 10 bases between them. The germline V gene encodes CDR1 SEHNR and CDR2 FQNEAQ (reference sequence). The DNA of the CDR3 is TGTGCCAGCAGCTCTGACAGTAGCTCTGGAAACACCATATATTTT. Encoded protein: CASSSDSSSGNTIYF.